A single sample gave rise to the 10 T cell receptor beta chains below, sequenced in a study of technical replicates of blood from several donors. The repertoire was sequenced with immunoSEQ multiplex PCR; TCRdb's copy has only in-frame clones and lacks some. Of some 77,000 clones in the sample, more than 85% are singletons; the top ten hold under 0.5%. Specimen: T cells isolated from PBMCs. These receptors originate from a human donor in good health.

In this sample, this clone turned up once. CDR3 loop: CASSLWEGSSYEQYF. The CDR3 region has the DNA TGTGCCAGCAGTCTGTGGGAGGGCAGCTCCTACGAGCAGTACTTC. The genes are TRBV7-6 and TRBJ2-7; 7 bases are a match to TRBD2. V shed 6 bases, J shed 0 bases, and the junction held 8 bases outside the gene matches. The germline V gene has CDR1 SGHVS and CDR2 FNYEAQ. The CDR3 has 15 residues.

Only one count was recorded for this clone. V and J are TRBV5-8 and TRBJ1-1, with TRBD1 identical over 9 bases. V shed 1 base and J 4 bases; nucleotides not matched to a gene: 5. This CDR3 contains 15 residues. The V gene's germline CDR1 is SGHTS and CDR2 YDEGEE. This chain's CDR3 is CASSLPTGGLTEAFF. In DNA, the CDR3 is TGTGCCAGCAGCTTGCCAACAGGGGGCCTCACTGAAGCTTTCTTT.

J is TRBJ2-6 and V is TRBV27, with 7 bases identical to TRBD1. The trim removed 2 bases at V and 1 base at J, leaving 8 bases unmatched. Per germline, CDR1 MNHEY and CDR2 SMNVEV (reference sequence). The CDR3 consists of 18 residues. The CDR3 sequence is CASSLQGTDLSGANVLTF. The CDR3 DNA sequence: TGTGCCAGCAGTTTACAAGGGACAGATCTGTCTGGGGCCAACGTCCTGACTTTC.

This chain joins TRBV5-4 and TRBJ1-2; D not certain. The germline V gene has CDR1 SGHNT and CDR2 YYREEE (reference sequence). V was shortened by 3 bases and J by 4 bases, with 7 bases between the two germline ends. The CDR3 consists of 12 residues. CDR3 nucleotide sequence: TGTGCCAGCAGCTCTTCGGGCTATGGCTACACCTTC. Translating gives CASSSSGYGYTF.

The chain links TRBV20-1 to TRBJ1-1; no clear D. V was trimmed by 4 bases and J by 10 bases, leaving 13 bases between them. The germline CDR1 and CDR2 sequences are DFQATT and SNEGSKA (reference sequence). The length of the CDR3 is 11 residues. CDR3 coding DNA: TGCAGTGCTAAGGAGGGTTTTTTAGCTTTCTTT. Encoded protein: CSAKEGFLAFF.

The J gene is TRBJ2-1, the V gene TRBV6-4; TRBD2 matches at 8 bases. The CDR3 has 15 amino acids. Germline trimming cut 0 bases from V and 7 bases from J; bases unmatched to any gene: 5. Germline assignment: CDR1 MRHNA and CDR2 SNTAGT. The CDR3 sequence is CASSDSKRELNEQFF. The CDR3 DNA reads TGTGCCAGCAGTGACTCAAAGCGGGAGCTAAATGAGCAGTTCTTC.

The chain uses TRBV27 and TRBJ1-1; no definite D call. V dropped 0 bases and J dropped 1 base, with 9 bases sitting between them. The CDR3 length is 15 residues. CDR1 and CDR2 (germline): MNHEY, SMNVEV (reference sequence). The CDR3 spells CASSLSFRGNTEAFF. The CDR3 DNA sequence: TGTGCCAGCAGTTTATCTTTTCGGGGGAACACTGAAGCTTTCTTT.

This chain links TRBV5-4 with TRBJ1-2; 12 positions agree with TRBD1. J gave up 8 bases and V 1 base, and 6 bases lay outside the gene matches. The CDR3 has 15 residues. Germline loops: CDR1 SGHNT, CDR2 YYREEE (reference sequence). The CDR3 reads CASSLTGQGARGYTF. In DNA form, the CDR3 reads TGTGCCAGCAGCTTGACGGGACAGGGGGCGCGGGGCTACACCTTC. Full variable domain (missing parts from reference TRBV5-4 and TRBJ1-2): ETGVTQSPTHLIKTRGQQVTLRCSSQSGHNTVSWYQQALGQGPQFIFQYYREEENGRGNFPPRFSGLQFPNYSSELNVNALELDDSALYLCASSLTGQGARGYTFGSGTRLTVV.

The V call is TRBV27, the J call TRBJ1-5, with D unclear. The germline CDR1 and CDR2 sequences are MNHEY and SMNVEV (reference sequence). The CDR3 extends over 14 amino acids. The germline V and J ends were trimmed by 3 bases and 7 bases, with 13 bases remaining between them. The CDR3 is CASSFGRSGQPQHF. The CDR3 coding sequence is TGTGCCAGCAGTTTTGGTAGGAGTGGGCAGCCCCAGCATTTT.

The chain recombines TRBV4-1 with TRBJ1-2; D unresolved. Germline CDR1 reads MGHRA; CDR2 reads YSYEKL. This CDR3 has 15 amino acids. The ends were cut back, 4 bases at V and 0 bases at J, with 12 bases in the middle. CDR3 sequence reads: CASSPVSLANYGYTF. The CDR3 nucleotides are TGCGCCAGCAGCCCCGTAAGCTTAGCTAACTATGGCTACACCTTC.